The 21 T cell receptor beta chains presented below share a single source sample, sequenced in a study of blood T cell repertoires in COVID-19. Profiled with immunoSEQ multiplex PCR; TCRdb holds only in-frame clones, not every one. The data contain 240,000 or so clones, around 89% of them singletons. Specimen: PBMCs or T cells enriched from blood (not recorded which). These receptors were obtained from a man aged 45-65 years who had been exposed to COVID-19.

This sequence joins TRBV5-4 and TRBJ1-1; D remains ambiguous. Trimming stripped 0 bases from V and 4 bases from J, with 10 bases between. The CDR3 spans 14 residues. CDR1 and CDR2 (germline): SGHNT, YYREEE (reference sequence). In DNA, the CDR3 is TGTGCCAGCAGCTTGGGAGGGATCGGCACTGAAGCTTTCTTT. Translation: CASSLGGIGTEAFF.

The J gene is TRBJ2-5, the V gene TRBV4-1, with a possible D match to TRBD1 (5 bases). In germline, CDR1 is MGHRA, CDR2 YSYEKL. The CDR3 has 16 residues. V was pared by 3 bases and J by 1 base, with 15 bases between. In DNA form, the CDR3 reads TGCGCCAGCAGCCATCTACCCAGGGTATTCCAAGAGACCCAGTACTTC. It encodes CASSHLPRVFQETQYF.

This rearrangement joins TRBV7-9 to TRBJ1-2; D gene ambiguous. Trimming stripped 5 bases from V and 7 bases from J, with 8 bases between. Germline V gives CDR1 SEHNR, CDR2 FQNEAQ (reference sequence). The CDR3 is made up of 11 amino acids. The CDR3 spells CASSPFGGYTF. CDR3 DNA: TGTGCCAGCAGCCCCTTCGGTGGCTACACCTTC.

The J gene is TRBJ2-2, the V gene TRBV10-2, with 9 bases aligning to TRBD2. This CDR3 has 14 residues. With 5 bases clipped from V and 6 bases from J, the junction kept 4 bases outside the gene matches. Per germline, CDR1 WSHSY and CDR2 SAAADI. The CDR3 is CASSLAGVAGELFF. The CDR3 DNA sequence: TGCGCCAGCAGTTTAGCGGGAGTGGCCGGGGAGCTGTTTTTT.

This chain joins TRBV6-5 and TRBJ2-1, with 7 positions matching TRBD2. Germline lookup yields CDR1 MNHEY and CDR2 SVGAGI. The junction had 5 bases not matched to a gene; V was cut back by 2 bases and J by 4 bases. The CDR3 covers 15 residues. The CDR3 sequence: CASSYRPSGYNEQFF. The CDR3 DNA sequence: TGTGCCAGCAGTTACAGGCCTAGCGGATACAATGAGCAGTTCTTC.

This chain joins TRBV7-9 and TRBJ1-6; the D gene is possibly TRBD1 (5 bases). The CDR3 consists of 13 residues. V shed 4 bases and J shed 8 bases, with 9 bases lying between them. CDR1 is SEHNR and CDR2 is FQNEAQ in the germline V gene (reference sequence). The CDR3 region has the DNA TGTGCCAGCAGCTGGGACTGGGATTCACCCCTCCACTTT. As protein: CASSWDWDSPLHF. Full variable domain (missing parts from reference TRBV7-9 and TRBJ1-6): DTGVSQNPRHKITKRGQNVTFRCDPISEHNRLYWYRQTLGQGPEFLTYFQNEAQLEKSRLLSDRFSAERPKGSFSTLEIQRTEQGDSAMYLCASSWDWDSPLHFGNGTRLTVT.

The genes are TRBV6-4 and TRBJ1-1; TRBD1 aligns across 11 bases. The CDR3 extends over 13 amino acids. Trimming took 6 bases from V and 5 from J; bases not matched to a gene: 2. The germline V gene encodes CDR1 MRHNA and CDR2 SNTAGT. The DNA of the CDR3 is TGTGCCAGCAGCGGGACAGGGGGAACTGAAGCTTTCTTT. It is translated as CASSGTGGTEAFF.

V and J are TRBV14 and TRBJ2-1; D not certain. Germline V gene data show CDR1 as SGHDN and CDR2 as FVKESK. This CDR3 spans 15 amino acids. V lost 3 bases and J 1 base, leaving 10 bases between the germline ends. Here the CDR3 DNA reads TGTGCCAGCAGCCATTGGAGCCAGTCCTACAATGAGCAGTTCTTC. Translated: CASSHWSQSYNEQFF.

The gene calls are TRBV7-6 and TRBJ2-1; a weak D match, TRBD2 (5 bases). This CDR3 comprises 16 residues. Germline CDR1 SGHVS, CDR2 FNYEAQ. Trimming removed 4 bases from V and 4 bases from J, with 17 bases in between. CDR3 nucleotide sequence: TGTGCCAGCAGCTCACCTAAGGGAGCGGTTTACAATGAGCAGTTCTTC. It encodes CASSSPKGAVYNEQFF. The whole variable domain, remainder taken from reference TRBV7-6 and TRBJ2-1, is GAGVSQSPRYKVTKRGQDVALRCDPISGHVSLYWYRQALGQGPEFLTYFNYEAQQDKSGLPNDRFSAERPEGSISTLTIQRTEQRDSAMYRCASSSPKGAVYNEQFFGPGTRLTVL.

The chain employs TRBV5-1 and TRBJ2-7; D is uncertain. Trimming removed 0 bases at V and 3 bases at J, with 13 bases between. The CDR3 is 15 residues long. Germline loops: CDR1 SGHRS, CDR2 YFSETQ. The CDR3 nucleotides are TGCGCCAGCAGCTTGGGCAGGCTACAGTACTACGAGCAGTACTTC. It yields the protein CASSLGRLQYYEQYF.

This sequence joins TRBV28 and TRBJ1-5, with D maybe TRBD1 (5 bases). The CDR3 covers 13 residues. Trimming removed 6 bases at V and 4 bases at J, with 10 bases between. Germline V lookup: CDR1 MDHEN, CDR2 SYDVKM. CDR3 sequence reads: CASRSGANQPQHF. CDR3 nucleotides: TGTGCCAGCAGGAGTGGGGCGAATCAGCCCCAGCATTTT.

The chain carries TRBV9 and TRBJ1-6; the D gene is possibly TRBD1 (5 bases). The CDR3 length is 16 residues. With 3 bases removed from V and 3 bases from J, the gap between germline ends came to 13 bases. Germline V gene data show CDR1 as SGDLS and CDR2 as YYNGEE. The DNA for the CDR3 is TGTGCCAGCAGCGAGGAAGGGGAGGTCTATAATTCACCCCTCCACTTT. Translation gives CASSEEGEVYNSPLHF.

Here the CDR3 DNA reads TGTGCCAGCAGCTTCAGCGGGACCTCCTACAATGAGCAGTTCTTC. Translation: CASSFSGTSYNEQFF. This chain joins TRBV11-3 and TRBJ2-1; 7 bases are shared with TRBD2. This CDR3 is 15 amino acids long. From germline, CDR1 is SGHNT and CDR2 YENEEA. V dropped 3 bases and J dropped 0; count of bases not matched to a gene: 2. The entire variable domain, with the rest obtained from reference TRBV11-3 and TRBJ2-1, is as follows: EAGVVQSPRYKIIEKKQPVAFWCNPISGHNTLYWYLQNLGQGPELLIRYENEEAVDDSQLPKDRFSAERLKGVDSTLKIQPAELGDSAVYLCASSFSGTSYNEQFFGPGTRLTVL.

This rearrangement joins TRBV7-3 to TRBJ2-2; the match to TRBD1 covers 10 bases. The CDR3 is 16 amino acids. With V trimmed by 5 bases and J by 6 bases, 9 bases remained unmatched. Germline V gene data show CDR1 as SGHTA and CDR2 as FQGTGA. CDR3 nucleotides: TGTGCCAGCAGCCCAACCCGGGACAGGGGACCCGGGGAGCTGTTTTTT. It is translated as CASSPTRDRGPGELFF. Full variable domain (outside the CDR3, taken from reference TRBV7-3 and TRBJ2-2): GAGVSQTPSNKVTEKGKYVELRCDPISGHTALYWYRQSLGQGPEFLIYFQGTGAADDSGLPNDRFFAVRPEGSVSTLKIQRTERGDSAVYLCASSPTRDRGPGELFFGEGSRLTVL.

V gene TRBV6-1 combines with J gene TRBJ2-7; maybe TRBD2 (6 bases). The CDR3 has 15 residues. The V and J ends lost 2 bases and 0 bases respectively, with 11 bases between them. Germline values: CDR1 MNHNS, CDR2 SASEGT. CDR3 in DNA: TGTGCCAGCAGTGAATCTAGCGTGAGCTCCTACGAGCAGTACGTC. Amino acid sequence: CASSESSVSSYEQYV.

The V and J genes are TRBV3-1 (or the pseudogene TRBV3-2) and TRBJ2-2; D is unresolved. The CDR3 runs 14 residues. Trimming left V 1 base short and J 4 bases short, with 7 bases between. Germline CDR1 and CDR2: LGHDT and YNNKEL (reference sequence). The chain's CDR3 is CASSQGLSTGELFF. Written as DNA, the CDR3 is TGTGCCAGCAGCCAAGGCCTGAGCACCGGGGAGCTGTTTTTT.

This clone was seen only once. V is TRBV15 and J is TRBJ2-7; tentatively, D is TRBD2 (5 bases). Germline V lookup: CDR1 LNHNV, CDR2 YYDKDF (reference sequence). This CDR3 comprises 15 residues. The V gene lost 0 bases and the J gene lost 4 bases, with 13 bases spanning the gap. CDR3 DNA: TGTGCCACCAGCAGAGATAAGCTCGGGGTTTACGAGCAGTACGTC. This sequence encodes CATSRDKLGVYEQYV.

This chain joins TRBV7-9 and TRBJ2-5; TRBD2 agrees at 10 bases. The CDR3 is 17 amino acids. Looked up from germline, CDR1 is SEHNR and CDR2 is FQNEAQ (reference sequence). V lost 1 base to trimming and J lost 2 bases; unmatched junction nucleotides: 7. The CDR3 reads CASSLGLAGELQETQYF. The CDR3 DNA reads TGTGCCAGCAGCTTAGGTCTAGCGGGGGAATTACAAGAGACCCAGTACTTC.

J is TRBJ1-4 and V is TRBV2, with 8 nucleotides matching TRBD1. J was trimmed by 6 bases and V by 5 bases; bases with no gene match: 8. This CDR3 is built from 15 residues. Germline V gene sequence: CDR1 SNHLY, CDR2 FYNNEI. The CDR3, as DNA: TGTGCCAGCAGTCTAAGCACAGGGGGTGATGAAAAACTGTTTTTT. Amino acids: CASSLSTGGDEKLFF.

The genes are TRBV28 and TRBJ1-5; TRBD1 agrees at 8 bases. CDR3 size: 16 residues. V shed 4 bases, J shed 1 base, and the junction held 6 bases outside the gene matches. Germline V gene lookup returns CDR1 MDHEN and CDR2 SYDVKM. This CDR3 is CASSSTRTGSNQPQHF. CDR3 bases: TGTGCCAGCAGTTCCACCCGGACAGGGAGCAATCAGCCCCAGCATTTT.

The genes are TRBV10-3 and TRBJ1-4, with 9 bases fitting TRBD1. The CDR3 contains 14 residues. From germline, CDR1 is ENHRY and CDR2 SYGVKD. V trimming: 8 bases; J trimming: 1 base; junction bases outside the gene matches: 2. The CDR3 here is CAIGQGKTNEKLFF. CDR3 nucleotides: TGTGCCATCGGACAGGGGAAAACTAATGAAAAACTGTTTTTT.